Following are 17 T cell receptor beta chains from one sample sequenced in a study of cytomegalovirus exposure and HLA in healthy donors. PCR amplification relied on 60 Vbeta primers (plus 13 Jbeta primers). Clones were sequenced by immunoSEQ multiplex PCR, and TCRdb holds only the in-frame ones, with some missing. The sample lists 150,000 to 200,000 clones; roughly 68% were seen once. Sequencing used PBMCs. All receptors derive from a young man in good health and CMV-seropositive.

Written as DNA, the CDR3 is TGTGCTAGTGGTTTTTGGGGGCCTCGGCGGCTCTGGCAGTACTTC. This codes for CASGFWGPRRLWQYF. The rearrangement links TRBV12-5 to TRBJ2-5, with TRBD1 as a possible D gene (6 bases). V lost 3 bases and J lost 11, with 22 bases in between. The V gene's germline CDR1 is LGHNT and CDR2 FRNRAP. The CDR3 is made up of 15 amino acids.

This clone was detected only once. The junction shows a germline mismatch at one end, possibly a read error. The same CDR3 also results from other DNA sequences found in this sample. V gene TRBV6-5 combines with J gene TRBJ2-3; TRBD2 matches at 11 bases. Germline V gene lookup returns CDR1 MNHEY and CDR2 SVGAGI. There are 16 residues in the CDR3. The CDR3 nucleotides are TGTGCCAGCAGTTACGTCCTAGCGGGAGGAGGTGATACGCAGTACTTT. Translating gives CASSYVLAGGGDTQYF.

This clone turned up a few times. The V and J genes are TRBV13 and TRBJ2-3, with 8 bases lining up with TRBD2. The CDR3 covers 16 residues. CDR1 and CDR2 (germline): PRHDT, FYEKMQ (reference sequence). Trimming removed 2 bases from V and 0 bases from J; junction bases left unmatched: 4. This CDR3 is CASSLYPSGSTDTQYF. In DNA form, the CDR3 reads TGTGCCAGCAGCTTATATCCTAGCGGGAGCACAGATACGCAGTATTTT. Complete variable domain (other parts from reference TRBV13 and TRBJ2-3): AAGVIQSPRHLIKEKRETATLKCYPIPRHDTVYWYQQGPGQDPQFLISFYEKMQSDKGSIPDRFSAQQFSDYHSELNMSSLELGDSALYFCASSLYPSGSTDTQYFGPGTRLTVL.

This clone was found a few times. The chain links TRBV5-1 to TRBJ2-3, with D perhaps matching TRBD2 (5 bases). From germline, CDR1 is SGHRS and CDR2 YFSETQ. CDR3 length: 14 residues. V was trimmed by 1 base and J by 3 bases, leaving 9 bases between them. The CDR3 reads CASSLFGDTDTQYF. For the CDR3, the DNA is TGCGCCAGCAGCTTGTTCGGGGATACAGATACGCAGTATTTT.

The chain recombines TRBV15 with TRBJ1-5; D perhaps matches TRBD1 (6 bases). The V end lost 7 bases, the J end lost 0 bases, and 13 bases lay between the germline ends. Germline-derived CDR1 and CDR2 are LNHNV and YYDKDF (reference sequence). This CDR3 region has 15 residues. The CDR3 coding sequence is TGTGCCACCACCTCCACAGGGTATAGCAATCAGCCCCAGCATTTT. It translates to CATTSTGYSNQPQHF.

This chain connects TRBV6-1 to TRBJ2-1, with 7 positions matching TRBD2. The V and J ends lost 8 bases and 5 bases, in that order; junction bases with no gene match: 6. The CDR3 is 13 amino acids. Germline loops: CDR1 MNHNS, CDR2 SASEGT. The CDR3: CASSRAGDNEQFF. CDR3 nucleotide sequence: TGTGCCAGCTCCAGGGCGGGGGACAATGAGCAGTTCTTC.

V is TRBV7-9 and J is TRBJ2-3, with 8 bases lining up with TRBD2. Germline V gene lookup returns CDR1 SEHNR and CDR2 FQNEAQ (reference sequence). J was trimmed by 4 bases and V by 8 bases; bases with no gene match: 2. The CDR3 length is 12 residues. The DNA of the CDR3 is TGTGCCAGCGGGCGGGAGGCAGATACGCAGTATTTT. Translation gives CASGREADTQYF.

The rearrangement links TRBV5-6 to TRBJ2-7, with D unclear. Trimming stripped 2 bases from V and 1 base from J, with 7 bases between. The CDR3 has 13 residues. From germline, CDR1 is SGHDT and CDR2 YYEEEE. CDR3 sequence (DNA): TGTGCCAGCAGCTTTCAGTCATCCTACGAGCAGTACTTC. This codes for CASSFQSSYEQYF.

V gene TRBV30 combines with J gene TRBJ2-3; TRBD2 matches 9 bases. Per the germline V gene, CDR1 is GTSNPN and CDR2 is SVGIG (reference sequence). This CDR3 has 16 residues. The trim removed 0 bases at V and 5 bases at J, leaving 9 bases unmatched. CDR3 DNA: TGTGCCTGGAGTGTCGGTAGACTAGCGGCCAGAGATACGCAGTATTTT. Its translation is CAWSVGRLAARDTQYF.

Details on this clone: At one end, the junction sequence differs from germline, possibly due to a read error. Other DNA sequences of this sample code for an identical CDR3. The chain carries TRBV30 and TRBJ2-2; D tentatively fits TRBD1 or TRBD2 (5 bases each). CDR1 and CDR2 (germline): GTSNPN, SVGIG (reference sequence). The length of the CDR3 is 15 residues. In DNA, the CDR3 is TGCGCCTGGGGGAAAATGGACTGGAACACCGGGGAGCTGTTTTTT. Encoded protein: CAWGKMDWNTGELFF.

V is TRBV28 and J is TRBJ2-7; D might be TRBD2 (5 bases). V was shortened by 3 bases and J by 3 bases, with 9 bases between the two germline ends. CDR1 and CDR2 (germline): MDHEN, SYDVKM. This CDR3 is 13 amino acids long. This CDR3 reads CASSLSGLYEQYF. CDR3 in DNA: TGTGCCAGCAGTTTGAGCGGACTCTACGAGCAGTACTTC.

The rearrangement joins TRBV7-9 to TRBJ2-7, with 7 bases identical to TRBD1. There are 14 residues in the CDR3. J lost 0 bases, V lost 3 bases, and 2 bases had no gene match. Germline lookup yields CDR1 SEHNR and CDR2 FQNEAQ (reference sequence). CDR3 nucleotides: TGTGCCAGCAGCTTCGACAGGGTCTCCTACGAGCAGTACTTC. Translating gives CASSFDRVSYEQYF.

This sequence joins TRBV9 and TRBJ1-3, with 8 positions matching TRBD1. There are 16 residues in the CDR3. Germline trimming cut 3 bases from V and 4 bases from J; bases unmatched to any gene: 9. Per germline, CDR1 SGDLS and CDR2 YYNGEE. The CDR3 sequence is CASSGGTGPGGNTIYF. The CDR3 DNA is TGTGCCAGCAGCGGAGGGACAGGTCCTGGAGGAAACACCATATATTTT. Combining the CDR3 with reference TRBV9 and TRBJ1-3 gives the whole variable domain DSGVTQTPKHLITATGQRVTLRCSPRSGDLSVYWYQQSLDQGLQFLIQYYNGEERAKGNILERFSAQQFPDLHSELNLSSLELGDSALYFCASSGGTGPGGNTIYFGEGSWLTVV.

There are a few counts of this clone. The V gene is TRBV6-6, the J gene TRBJ2-1; 12 nucleotides match TRBD1. J lost 7 bases, V lost 2 bases, and 6 bases had no gene match. The germline V gene encodes CDR1 MNHNY and CDR2 SVGAGI (reference sequence). CDR3 length: 16 residues. This chain's CDR3 is CASSYAPGQGANEQFF. The CDR3 nucleotides are TGTGCCAGCAGTTACGCGCCGGGACAGGGGGCTAATGAGCAGTTCTTC.

The J gene is TRBJ2-3, the V gene TRBV7-8; D perhaps matches TRBD1 (6 bases). V was shortened by 5 bases and J by 5 bases, with 17 bases between the two germline ends. The CDR3 length is 15 residues. Germline values: CDR1 SGHVS, CDR2 FQNEAQ. The CDR3 sequence is CASSVGGYRGDTQYF. In DNA, the CDR3 is TGTGCCAGCAGCGTTGGGGGCTATCGTGGAGATACGCAGTATTTT.

The rearrangement uses TRBV27 and TRBJ2-5; 7 bases line up with TRBD2. The V gene's germline CDR1 is MNHEY and CDR2 SMNVEV (reference sequence). The CDR3 consists of 15 residues. V shed 4 bases and J 2 bases; nucleotides not matched to a gene: 7. In nucleotides, the CDR3 is TGTGCCAGCAGTTCCCCCGCTAGCGGTCAAGAGACCCAGTACTTC. Protein product: CASSSPASGQETQYF.

This clone appeared once. DNA of the CDR3: TGTGCCAGCAGTTATGGGGGGTTGAATCAGCCCCAGCATTTT. Its protein product is CASSYGGLNQPQHF. The rearrangement uses TRBV6-5 and TRBJ1-5; possibly TRBD1 for D (5 bases). Germline CDR1 MNHEY, CDR2 SVGAGI. Trimming stripped 3 bases from V and 4 bases from J, with 10 bases between. This CDR3 is 14 amino acids long.